The clone carrying this TCR beta chain was detected only a few times. Antigen unknown. This CDR3 contains 17 residues. The V and J ends lost 4 bases and 6 bases, in that order; junction bases with no gene match: 17. Per germline, CDR1 LGHDT and CDR2 YNNKEL (reference sequence). These data are taken from a study of T cell repertoires in cytomegalovirus infection. For the study at large: Signatures in public TCR beta sequences pointed to both CMV infection and matching HLA type. Study-wide results and limits: The study identified carriers of CMV plus the relevant HLA from cumulative public TCR beta family frequency.

TCRdb itself ran the reads through MiXCR, one entry per CDR3 protein. The table lists roughly 320,000 distinct CDR3 sequences, over 7.5% of them singletons. The rearrangement uses TRBV3-1 and TRBJ2-7, with 8 bases matching TRBD2. Material: PBMCs. This clonotype was obtained from a human donor in good health (CMV status not recorded). Some clones in this sample may be carry-over from other donors' samples. The CDR3 bases are TGTGCCAGCAGCCCCCGCGGGGAGGGTAGCGGGGCACGCGAGCAGTACTTC. Translating gives CASSPRGEGSGAREQYF.